This passage covers 10 T cell receptor beta chains from one sample sequenced in a study of shared clonotypes between healthy human individuals. Generated by immunoSEQ multiplex PCR, the TCRdb table keeps only in-frame clones and is missing some. The sample consists of just over 2,000,000 clones, around 95% of them appearing once. The sample taken for sequencing was naive CD4+ T cells sorted from blood. Described subset: CD45RA+ positively selected. These receptors came from a man between 18 and 35 years old in good health.

In regard to this clone: Other DNA sequences of this sample code for an identical CDR3. This chain links TRBV30 with TRBJ2-2; weak D call: TRBD2 (5 bases). Trimming removed 0 bases at V and 6 bases at J, with 8 bases between. This CDR3 has 13 residues. Looked up from germline, CDR1 is GTSNPN and CDR2 is SVGIG (reference sequence). The CDR3 protein is CAWSVGGAGELFF. In nucleotides, the CDR3 is TGTGCCTGGAGTGTTGGAGGAGCCGGGGAGCTGTTTTTT.

For this clone: Within the sample, other DNA sequences also encode this same CDR3. V and J are TRBV5-4 and TRBJ2-7, with 11 positions matching TRBD1. CDR1 and CDR2 (germline): SGHNT, YYREEE (reference sequence). Unmatched junction bases numbered 4, after V lost 4 bases and J lost 4 bases. There are 14 residues in the CDR3. CDR3 sequence: CASSPDRGPYEQYF. CDR3 coding DNA: TGTGCCAGCAGCCCGGACAGGGGGCCGTACGAGCAGTACTTC.

The rearrangement uses TRBV7-9 and TRBJ1-2; no clear D gene. The germline V gene has CDR1 SEHNR and CDR2 FQNEAQ (reference sequence). Trimming pared 6 bases from V and 4 bases from J, leaving 12 bases between. The CDR3 extends over 13 amino acids. The CDR3 loop reads CASRPPDGYGYTF. Here the CDR3 DNA reads TGTGCCAGCAGACCCCCCGATGGCTATGGCTACACCTTC.

The genes are TRBV5-1 and TRBJ1-6; maybe TRBD1 (5 bases). Germline CDR1 SGHRS, CDR2 YFSETQ. The CDR3 totals 15 residues. V lost 0 bases and J 8 bases, leaving 12 bases between the germline ends. The CDR3 spells CASSLGAGSDSPLHF. Here the CDR3 DNA reads TGCGCCAGCAGCTTGGGAGCAGGGTCGGATTCACCCCTCCACTTT.

This clone was seen only once. This rearrangement joins TRBV30 to TRBJ1-6; D remains unclear. Germline V lookup: CDR1 GTSNPN, CDR2 SVGIG (reference sequence). The CDR3 runs 11 residues. Trimming removed 5 bases from V and 7 bases from J, with 6 bases in between. The CDR3 region has the DNA TGTGCCTGGGACAAGAATTCACCCCTCCACTTT. Translating gives CAWDKNSPLHF.

The chain links TRBV19 to TRBJ1-2; D is unclear. The V gene lost 5 bases and the J gene lost 7 bases, with 20 bases spanning the gap. There are 15 residues in the CDR3. CDR1 is LNHDA and CDR2 is SQIVND in the germline V gene (reference sequence). The CDR3 coding sequence is TGTGCCAGTAGTCCCCCGCTGTGGTCTATCGGTGGCTACACCTTC. Amino acids: CASSPPLWSIGGYTF.

This clone was seen once. The chain is built from TRBV28 and TRBJ1-3; the match to TRBD1 covers 11 bases. The CDR3 has 14 residues. The V segment lost 6 bases and the J segment 4 bases; nucleotides outside the gene matches: 2. From germline, CDR1 is MDHEN and CDR2 SYDVKM. DNA of the CDR3: TGTGCCAGCAGGGGACAGGGGGAAGGAAACACCATATATTTT. It encodes CASRGQGEGNTIYF.

The V call is TRBV11-3, the J call TRBJ1-5; D is unclear. CDR1 is SGHNT and CDR2 is YENEEA in the germline V gene. V was clipped by 5 bases and J by 4 bases, with 15 bases between them. The CDR3 consists of 15 residues. CDR3 residues: CASSPNGSRNQPQHF. CDR3 DNA sequence: TGTGCCAGCAGCCCTAATGGCAGTCGGAATCAGCCCCAGCATTTT.

J is TRBJ2-7 and V is TRBV10-3; 9 nucleotides align to TRBD2. CDR3 length: 15 amino acids. The trim removed 4 bases at V and 3 bases at J, leaving 7 bases unmatched. Germline V gene lookup returns CDR1 ENHRY and CDR2 SYGVKD. CDR3 DNA: TGTGCCATCAGTGGGGTAGCGGGGGACCTCTACGAGCAGTACTTC. Its protein is CAISGVAGDLYEQYF.

The rearrangement uses TRBV6-6 and TRBJ1-4, with unresolved D. The CDR3 has 13 amino acids. V lost 8 bases, J lost 8 bases, and 15 bases lay in between. Germline-derived CDR1 and CDR2 are MNHNY and SVGAGI (reference sequence). The CDR3 is CASGRSIQEKLFF. DNA of the CDR3: TGTGCCAGCGGGCGGAGTATCCAGGAAAAACTGTTTTTT.